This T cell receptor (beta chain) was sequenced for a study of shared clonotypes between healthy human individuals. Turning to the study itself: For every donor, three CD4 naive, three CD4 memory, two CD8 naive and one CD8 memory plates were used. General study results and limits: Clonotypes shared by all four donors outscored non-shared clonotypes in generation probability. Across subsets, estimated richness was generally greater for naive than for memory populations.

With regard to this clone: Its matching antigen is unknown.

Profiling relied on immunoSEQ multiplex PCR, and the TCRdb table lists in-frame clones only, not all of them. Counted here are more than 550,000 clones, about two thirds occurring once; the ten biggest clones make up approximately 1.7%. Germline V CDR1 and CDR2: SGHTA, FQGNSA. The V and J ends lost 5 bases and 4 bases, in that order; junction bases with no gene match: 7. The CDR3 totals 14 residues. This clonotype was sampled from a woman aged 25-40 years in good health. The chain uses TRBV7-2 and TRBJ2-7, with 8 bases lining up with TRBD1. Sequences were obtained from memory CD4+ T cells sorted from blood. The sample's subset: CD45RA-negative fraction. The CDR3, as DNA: TGTGCCAGCAGCCGGGGACAGGATATTTACGAGCAGTACTTC. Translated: CASSRGQDIYEQYF. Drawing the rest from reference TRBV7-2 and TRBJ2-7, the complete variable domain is GAGVSQSPSNKVTEKGKDVELRCDPISGHTALYWYRQSLGQGLEFLIYFQGNSAPDKSGLPSDRFSAERTGGSVSTLTIQRTQQEDSAVYLCASSRGQDIYEQYFGPGTRLTVT.